These T cell receptor beta chains were read from a single sample in a study of blood T cells in healthy people across ages. MiXCR was run by TCRdb on the 5' RACE reads, yielding one entry per CDR3 protein. The sample includes roughly 1.5 million distinct CDR3 sequences, about 45% of them seen just once. Sample: blood. These receptors originate from a young woman in good health. Each CDR3 is given with its conserved first and last residue. The D gene is left open where the match is weak. A row's size may be missing; if present it is once, few, many or a size class.

d_call: -
clone_size: few
j_call: TRBJ1-5
v_call: TRBV6-2/TRBV6-3
cdr3_aa: CASSFDPGINQPQHF
cdr3_nt: TGTGCCAGCAGTTTCGATCCAGGGATAAATCAGCCCCAGCATTTT

d_call: -
clone_size: -
j_call: TRBJ2-5
v_call: TRBV4-1
cdr3_aa: CASSPRGSRETQYF
cdr3_nt: TGCGCCAGCAGCCCCAGGGGTAGCCGAGAGACCCAGTACTTC

d_call: -
clone_size: once
j_call: TRBJ2-7
v_call: TRBV9
cdr3_aa: CASSGGAGYEQYF
cdr3_nt: TGTGCCAGCAGCGGAGGGGCCGGGTACGAGCAGTACTTC

d_call: -
clone_size: -
j_call: TRBJ1-1
v_call: TRBV4-1
cdr3_aa: CASSQAFGQRTEAFF
cdr3_nt: TGCGCCAGCAGCCAAGCCTTCGGACAGAGGACTGAAGCTTTCTTT

d_call: -
clone_size: -
j_call: TRBJ1-1
v_call: TRBV3-1
cdr3_aa: CASSQRRLPNTEAFF
cdr3_nt: TGTGCCAGCAGCCAAAGGCGACTGCCGAACACTGAAGCTTTCTTT

d_call: -
clone_size: few
j_call: TRBJ2-1
v_call: TRBV9
cdr3_aa: CASSVEPGPREQFF
cdr3_nt: TGTGCCAGCAGCGTAGAACCAGGGCCCCGGGAGCAGTTCTTC

d_call: -
clone_size: -
j_call: TRBJ2-5
v_call: TRBV6-1
cdr3_aa: CASRPSLNEQYF
cdr3_nt: TGTGCCAGCAGACCCAGCCTCAATGAGCAGTACTTC

d_call: -
clone_size: -
j_call: TRBJ1-1
v_call: TRBV20-1
cdr3_aa: CSARDNWVGRAFF
cdr3_nt: TGCAGTGCTAGAGATAACTGGGTTGGGAGGGCTTTCTTT

d_call: -
clone_size: -
j_call: TRBJ2-1
v_call: TRBV4-1
cdr3_aa: CASSQDYQANEQFF
cdr3_nt: TGCGCCAGCAGCCAAGATTACCAGGCCAATGAGCAGTTCTTC

d_call: -
clone_size: many
j_call: TRBJ1-3
v_call: TRBV9
cdr3_aa: CASSLRDRRFSRGNTIYF
cdr3_nt: TGTGCCAGCAGCCTCCGGGACCGTCGTTTTTCTAGAGGAAACACCATATATTTT

d_call: TRBD1
clone_size: -
j_call: TRBJ2-3
v_call: TRBV2
cdr3_aa: CASSRQGMGTDTQYF
cdr3_nt: TGTGCCAGCAGTCGACAGGGAATGGGCACAGATACGCAGTATTTT

d_call: -
clone_size: few
j_call: TRBJ2-3
v_call: TRBV28
cdr3_aa: CASSLWRRTQYF
cdr3_nt: TGTGCCAGCAGTTTATGGCGAAGAACGCAGTATTTT

d_call: TRBD2
clone_size: -
j_call: TRBJ2-7
v_call: TRBV27
cdr3_aa: CASSPGLAGEDEQYF
cdr3_nt: TGTGCCAGCAGTCCCGGACTAGCGGGAGAAGACGAGCAGTACTTC

d_call: -
clone_size: -
j_call: TRBJ2-5
v_call: TRBV5-6
cdr3_aa: CASSLWQSPHKQYF
cdr3_nt: TGTGCCAGCAGCTTGTGGCAATCCCCACACAAGCAGTACTTC

d_call: -
clone_size: -
j_call: TRBJ1-6
v_call: TRBV12-3/TRBV12-4
cdr3_aa: CASTEGGGLNSPLHF
cdr3_nt: TGTGCCAGCACTGAGGGGGGGGGTTTAAATTCACCCCTCCACTTT

d_call: TRBD1
clone_size: -
j_call: TRBJ2-3
v_call: TRBV5-5
cdr3_aa: CASSLVDRSTDTQYF
cdr3_nt: TGTGCCAGCAGCTTGGTGGACAGGAGCACAGATACGCAGTATTTT

d_call: -
clone_size: -
j_call: TRBJ2-4
v_call: TRBV20-1
cdr3_aa: CSARDGVQRALGIQYF
cdr3_nt: TGCAGTGCTAGAGATGGAGTACAACGGGCGTTAGGCATTCAGTACTTC

d_call: -
clone_size: -
j_call: TRBJ1-1
v_call: TRBV7-2
cdr3_aa: CASSLSRTRSNTEAFF
cdr3_nt: TGTGCCAGCAGCTTAAGTCGGACGCGGTCGAACACTGAAGCTTTCTTT

d_call: TRBD1
clone_size: few
j_call: TRBJ2-7
v_call: TRBV7-2
cdr3_aa: CASSPRTGGLFYEQYF
cdr3_nt: TGTGCCAGCAGCCCGAGGACAGGGGGCCTATTCTACGAGCAGTACTTC

d_call: -
clone_size: few
j_call: TRBJ1-6
v_call: TRBV20-1
cdr3_aa: CSAREGGPLHF
cdr3_nt: TGCAGTGCTAGAGAGGGGGGACCCCTCCACTTT

d_call: -
clone_size: -
j_call: TRBJ2-5
v_call: TRBV4-3
cdr3_aa: CASSSGFRDEQYF
cdr3_nt: TGCGCCAGCAGCAGCGGGTTCAGGGATGAGCAGTACTTC

d_call: TRBD1
clone_size: -
j_call: TRBJ1-5
v_call: TRBV7-2
cdr3_aa: CASSLRGRGPQHF
cdr3_nt: TGTGCCAGCAGCTTAAGGGGGCGCGGGCCCCAGCATTTT

d_call: -
clone_size: -
j_call: TRBJ2-7
v_call: TRBV5-1
cdr3_aa: CASSWGPYHEQYF
cdr3_nt: TGCGCCAGCAGCTGGGGGCCCTACCACGAGCAGTACTTC

d_call: -
clone_size: few
j_call: TRBJ2-5
v_call: TRBV25-1
cdr3_aa: CASSDRDQETQYF
cdr3_nt: TGTGCCAGCAGTGACAGGGACCAAGAGACCCAGTACTTC

d_call: -
clone_size: few
j_call: TRBJ1-2
v_call: TRBV6-5
cdr3_aa: CASSPQSRGGYTF
cdr3_nt: TGTGCCAGCAGTCCCCAAAGTAGGGGCGGCTACACCTTC

d_call: TRBD1
clone_size: few
j_call: TRBJ2-4
v_call: TRBV7-2
cdr3_aa: CASSDPGQGAFGIQYF
cdr3_nt: TGTGCCAGCAGCGACCCGGGACAGGGGGCGTTTGGCATTCAGTACTTC

d_call: TRBD2
clone_size: -
j_call: TRBJ2-1
v_call: TRBV15
cdr3_aa: CATSRDSFKTSGRAGYNEQFF
cdr3_nt: TGTGCCACCAGCAGAGATAGTTTTAAGACTAGCGGGAGGGCCGGGTACAATGAGCAGTTCTTC

d_call: TRBD1
clone_size: -
j_call: TRBJ2-2
v_call: TRBV29-1
cdr3_aa: CSVGDSYGELFF
cdr3_nt: TGCAGCGTTGGGGACAGCTACGGGGAGCTGTTTTTT

d_call: TRBD1
clone_size: -
j_call: TRBJ1-2
v_call: TRBV18
cdr3_aa: CASSPDRGVTGYGYTF
cdr3_nt: TGTGCCAGCTCACCGGACAGGGGAGTAACGGGCTATGGCTACACCTTC

d_call: -
clone_size: -
j_call: TRBJ2-7
v_call: TRBV20-1
cdr3_aa: CSARPMRATERHNEQYF
cdr3_nt: TGCAGTGCTAGACCTATGCGAGCGACGGAGCGCCACAATGAGCAGTACTTC

d_call: TRBD2
clone_size: many
j_call: TRBJ2-1
v_call: TRBV4-1
cdr3_aa: CASSNLLAGDYNEQFF
cdr3_nt: TGCGCCAGCAGCAATTTACTAGCGGGGGACTACAATGAGCAGTTCTTC

d_call: TRBD1
clone_size: few
j_call: TRBJ2-7
v_call: TRBV29-1
cdr3_aa: CSVMLLDRSSYEQYF
cdr3_nt: TGCAGCGTGATGCTTTTGGACAGGAGCTCCTACGAGCAGTACTTC

d_call: -
clone_size: -
j_call: TRBJ2-5
v_call: TRBV12-3/TRBV12-4
cdr3_aa: CASSLRLETQYF
cdr3_nt: TGTGCCAGCAGTTTGCGGTTAGAGACCCAGTACTTC

d_call: TRBD1
clone_size: -
j_call: TRBJ2-7
v_call: TRBV7-2
cdr3_aa: CASSLGGDRIFHEQYF
cdr3_nt: TGTGCCAGCAGCTTAGGGGGGGACAGGATCTTCCACGAGCAGTACTTC

d_call: TRBD2
clone_size: -
j_call: TRBJ2-1
v_call: TRBV4-3
cdr3_aa: CANSQDLAGFSYNEQFF
cdr3_nt: TGCGCCAACAGCCAAGATCTAGCGGGGTTCTCCTACAATGAGCAGTTCTTC

d_call: -
clone_size: few
j_call: TRBJ2-7
v_call: TRBV29-1
cdr3_aa: CSVEGLDSYEQYF
cdr3_nt: TGCAGCGTTGAGGGACTTGATAGCTACGAGCAGTACTTC

d_call: TRBD2
clone_size: few
j_call: TRBJ2-1
v_call: TRBV6-1
cdr3_aa: CASSAPAGGPRNEQFF
cdr3_nt: TGTGCCAGCAGTGCACCAGCGGGGGGGCCGCGGAATGAGCAGTTCTTC

d_call: -
clone_size: many
j_call: TRBJ2-3
v_call: TRBV11-2
cdr3_aa: CASSVPAGPDTQYF
cdr3_nt: TGTGCCAGCAGCGTACCGGCAGGGCCCGATACGCAGTATTTT

d_call: -
clone_size: few
j_call: TRBJ1-2
v_call: TRBV4-1
cdr3_aa: CASSQQRGFAHGYTF
cdr3_nt: TGCGCCAGCAGCCAACAAAGGGGTTTTGCTCATGGCTACACCTTC

d_call: -
clone_size: few
j_call: TRBJ2-3
v_call: TRBV14
cdr3_aa: CASSQDWGRTQYF
cdr3_nt: TGTGCCAGCAGCCAAGATTGGGGGCGTACGCAGTATTTT

d_call: -
clone_size: many
j_call: TRBJ2-3
v_call: TRBV6-6
cdr3_aa: CASRGQTGYGTDTQYF
cdr3_nt: TGTGCCAGCAGGGGACAAACAGGGTACGGCACAGATACGCAGTATTTT